The present T cell receptor beta chain was sequenced within a study of blood T cells in healthy people across ages. This clonotype occurred many times. V was clipped by 2 bases and J by 3 bases, with 8 bases between them. Germline assignment: CDR1 SGHRS and CDR2 YFSETQ. This CDR3 has 14 residues. Primed by a sample-barcoded 5' primer and a J-beta primer mix, a second PCR proceeded for about 6 to 11 cycles. Each of the samples gave a minimum of 2.5 million paired-end reads that contained CDR3. A single record per CDR3 protein comes from TCRdb applying MiXCR to the 5' RACE reads. The sample consists of about 630,000 distinct CDR3 sequences, around 21% of them appearing once.

The receptor was derived from an older man in good health. The chain combines TRBV5-1 with TRBJ2-2; D may be TRBD2 (5 bases). Material: blood. CDR3 nucleotide sequence: TGCGCCAGCAGCTTAGACGGGGACACCGGGGAGCTGTTTTTT. Translated: CASSLDGDTGELFF.